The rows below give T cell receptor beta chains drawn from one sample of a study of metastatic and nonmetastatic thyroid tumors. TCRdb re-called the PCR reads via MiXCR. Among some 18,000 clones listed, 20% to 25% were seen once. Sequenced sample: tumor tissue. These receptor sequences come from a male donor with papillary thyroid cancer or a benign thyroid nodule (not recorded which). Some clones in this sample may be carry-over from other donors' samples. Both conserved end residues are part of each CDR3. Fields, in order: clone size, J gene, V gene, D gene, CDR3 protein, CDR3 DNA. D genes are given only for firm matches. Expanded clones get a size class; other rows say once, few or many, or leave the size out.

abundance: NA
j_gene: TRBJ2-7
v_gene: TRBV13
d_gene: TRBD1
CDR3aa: CASRQGANDQYF
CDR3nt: TGTGCCAGCAGACAGGGGGCCAACGATCAGTACTTC

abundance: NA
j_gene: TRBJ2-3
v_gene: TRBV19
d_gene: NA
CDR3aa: CARRRLLGGPDTQYF
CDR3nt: TGTGCCCGTAGACGACTACTGGGAGGCCCGGATACGCAGTATTTT

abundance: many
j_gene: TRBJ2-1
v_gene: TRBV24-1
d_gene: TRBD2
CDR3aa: CATSDYTSGRGDEQFF
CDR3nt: TGTGCCACCAGTGATTATACTAGCGGGAGAGGAGATGAGCAGTTCTTC

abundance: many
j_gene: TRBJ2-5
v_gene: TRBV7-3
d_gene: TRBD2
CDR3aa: CASSPGTSGQETQYF
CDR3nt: TGTGCCAGCAGCCCAGGGACTAGCGGCCAAGAGACCCAGTACTTC

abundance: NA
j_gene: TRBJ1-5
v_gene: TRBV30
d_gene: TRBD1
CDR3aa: CAWSMTGGSGQPQHF
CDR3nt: TGTGCCTGGTCGATGACAGGGGGCTCGGGGCAGCCCCAGCATTTT

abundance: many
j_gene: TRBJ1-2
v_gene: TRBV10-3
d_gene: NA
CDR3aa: CAISYGTDYGYTF
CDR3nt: TGTGCCATCAGCTACGGGACGGACTATGGCTACACCTTC

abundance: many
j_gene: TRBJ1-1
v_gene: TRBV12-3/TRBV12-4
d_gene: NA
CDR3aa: CASSLLLSSEAFF
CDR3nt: TGTGCCAGCAGTTTATTGCTATCCTCTGAAGCTTTCTTT

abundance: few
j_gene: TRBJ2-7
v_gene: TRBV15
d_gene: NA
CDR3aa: CATSREGEVHEQYF
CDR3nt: TGTGCCACCAGCAGAGAAGGGGAAGTACACGAGCAGTACTTC

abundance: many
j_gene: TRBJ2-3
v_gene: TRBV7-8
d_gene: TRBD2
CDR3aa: CASSLGLLATLTDTQYF
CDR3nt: TGTGCCAGCAGCCTCGGACTACTAGCGACGTTAACAGATACGCAGTATTTT

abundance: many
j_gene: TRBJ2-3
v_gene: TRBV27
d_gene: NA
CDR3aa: CASSLTVASTDTQYF
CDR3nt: TGTGCCAGCAGTTTAACGGTAGCTAGCACAGATACGCAGTATTTT